The T cell receptor (beta chain) described here comes from a study of blood T cell repertoires in COVID-19. The overall study: Collection of acute and convalescent COVID-19 samples took place in the United States, Italy and Spain.

In the authors' methods: The authors estimated nucleated cell counts from reference gene primer amplification. TCRdb's table, derived via immunoSEQ multiplex PCR, lists solely in-frame clones and lacks some. The V and J calls and clone size were taken over from that table, and D and trimming were inferred from the DNA. Counted here are about 310,000 clones, approximately 86% occurring once; the ten biggest clones make up 1% to 1.5%. This receptor was identified in a man between 65 and 79 years old with acute or convalescent COVID-19. Sequencing input: peripheral blood.

The DNA of the CDR3 is TGTGCCAGCAGCCGGGACATAGGCGAGCAGTACTTC. Translated, it gives CASSRDIGEQYF. V is TRBV7-2 and J is TRBJ2-7; a weak D match, TRBD1 (6 bases). The CDR3 is made up of 12 amino acids. CDR1 and CDR2 (germline): SGHTA, FQGNSA. The ends were cut back, 5 bases at V and 6 bases at J, with 11 bases in the middle.